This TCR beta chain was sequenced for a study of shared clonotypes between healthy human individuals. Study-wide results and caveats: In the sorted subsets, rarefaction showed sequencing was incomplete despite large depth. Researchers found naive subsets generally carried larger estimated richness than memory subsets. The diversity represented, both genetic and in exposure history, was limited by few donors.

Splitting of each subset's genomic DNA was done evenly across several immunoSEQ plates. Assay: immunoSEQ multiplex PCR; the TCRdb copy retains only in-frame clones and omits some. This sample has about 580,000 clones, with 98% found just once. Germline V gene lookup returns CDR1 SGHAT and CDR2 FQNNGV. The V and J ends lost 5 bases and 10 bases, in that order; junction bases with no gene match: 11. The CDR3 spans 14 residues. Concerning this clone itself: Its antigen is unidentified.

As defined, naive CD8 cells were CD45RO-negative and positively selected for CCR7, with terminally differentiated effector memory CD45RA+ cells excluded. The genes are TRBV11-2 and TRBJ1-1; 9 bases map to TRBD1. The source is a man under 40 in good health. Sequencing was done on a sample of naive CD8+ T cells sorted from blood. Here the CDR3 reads CASSEQGAPITAFF. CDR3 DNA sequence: TGTGCCAGCAGCGAACAGGGGGCCCCTATTACAGCTTTCTTT.